This record looks at one T cell receptor (beta chain) sequence and its context. This sample stems from a study of OX40 agonist ivuxolimab in advanced cancers. Using immunoSEQ multiplex PCR, the repertoire was profiled, and TCRdb retains in-frame clones only, with some absent. This table holds roughly 70,000 clones, about 87% found once. Germline values: CDR1 MGHRA, CDR2 YSYEKL. J lost 7 bases, V lost 1 base, and 2 bases had no gene match. This CDR3 has 14 amino acids. This clonotype was obtained from an adult with an advanced solid tumor such as melanoma, head and neck, liver or kidney cancer. This chain joins TRBV4-1 and TRBJ1-3; 9 bases fit TRBD1. The sequenced sample was CD4+ or CD8+ T cells sorted from blood, obtained in a trial of the OX40 agonist ivuxolimab. The CDR3 protein is CASSQGDRVNTIYF. As DNA, the CDR3 is TGCGCCAGCAGCCAAGGGGACAGGGTTAACACCATATATTTT.